Listed below are T cell receptor beta chains from one sample, sequenced in a study of molecular identifiers for immune sequencing clone quantification. A single record per CDR3 protein comes from TCRdb applying MiXCR to the PCR reads. Here the sample spans roughly 93,000 distinct CDR3 sequences, 15% to 20% being singletons. What was sequenced was naive CD8+ T cells from blood, with Jurkat cell RNA spiked in. These receptors were obtained from a human donor in good health. Some libraries in this study had Jurkat cell RNA spiked in. Each CDR3 is given with its conserved first and last residue. A D gene is named only where the DNA matches it firmly. Some rows have no size entry. The others give once, few or many, or a class for an expanded clone.

TRBV29-1	.	TRBJ2-1	many	TGCAGCGTTGAACTCCGAAGCTCCTACAATGAGCAGTTCTTC	CSVELRSSYNEQFF
TRBV3-1	.	TRBJ1-6	many	TGTGCCAGCAGCCCGAGAGGGGCCGCCTATAATTCACCCCTCCACTTT	CASSPRGAAYNSPLHF
TRBV7-7	TRBD1	TRBJ2-1	many	TGTGCCAGCAGCGACGGGACAGGGTACAATGAGCAGTTCTTC	CASSDGTGYNEQFF
TRBV7-9	.	TRBJ2-1	.	TGTGCCAGCAGCTCCCGAGCGGACTCCTACAATGAGCAGTTCTTC	CASSSRADSYNEQFF
TRBV6-5	.	TRBJ2-1	once	TGTGCCAGCAGTTACCCCCAGGGCGGCAATGAGCAGTTCTTC	CASSYPQGGNEQFF
TRBV4-1	.	TRBJ2-3	many	TGCGCCAGCAGCCAAGGATTTGTGAATACGCAGTATTTT	CASSQGFVNTQYF
TRBV12-3/TRBV12-4	.	TRBJ2-7	many	TGTGCCAGCAGTAAGTGGCCAAACGGGGACTACGAGCAGTACTTC	CASSKWPNGDYEQYF
TRBV12-3/TRBV12-4	.	TRBJ2-2	many	TGTGCCAGCAGTCCACCCCATCCTTCGGGTAGACCGGGGGAGCTGTTTTTT	CASSPPHPSGRPGELFF
TRBV4-3	.	TRBJ2-5	many	TGCGCCAGCAGCCAAGCTTGGGGAAGTTTGGAGACCCAGTACTTC	CASSQAWGSLETQYF
TRBV7-2	TRBD2	TRBJ2-7	many	TGTGCCAGCAGCTTTAAAAGCGGGGGGGGTCAGTACGAGCAGTACTTC	CASSFKSGGGQYEQYF
TRBV7-9	.	TRBJ1-1	many	TGTGCCAGCAGCCCGGACTCTAGAACGTATGAAGCTTTCTTT	CASSPDSRTYEAFF
TRBV14	TRBD1	TRBJ2-3	many	TGTGCCAGCAGCCAAGATATGACCACAGGGGCTAGCACAGATACGCAGTATTTT	CASSQDMTTGASTDTQYF
TRBV5-6	.	TRBJ2-2	many	TGTGCCAGCAGCTTGTACGGGGAGCTGTTTTTT	CASSLYGELFF
TRBV12-3/TRBV12-4	.	TRBJ2-7	many	TGTGCCAGCAGTTTGGGGACGCGATCCTACGAGCAGTACTTC	CASSLGTRSYEQYF
TRBV7-2	.	TRBJ2-1	once	TGTGCCAGCAGCTTAATGCTGGGGAACTCCTACAATGAGCAGCTCTTC	CASSLMLGNSYNEQLF
TRBV3-1	.	TRBJ2-3	many	TGTGCCAGCACCGGGGGAAGCACAGATACGCAGTATTTT	CASTGGSTDTQYF
TRBV5-5	TRBD1	TRBJ2-7	many	TGTGCCAGCACCCAATCTTTTACAGGGGTGCTAGCCTACGAGCAGTACTTC	CASTQSFTGVLAYEQYF
TRBV7-2	TRBD2	TRBJ2-3	.	TGTGCCAGCAGCTTAGGCGGGGGGGCCGGGGATACGCAGTATTTT	CASSLGGGAGDTQYF
TRBV4-3	TRBD1	TRBJ2-1	.	TGCGCCAGCAGCCCAGGGACAGGGGGCCCGTATGAGCAGTTCTTC	CASSPGTGGPYEQFF
TRBV5-1	.	TRBJ2-5	many	TGCGCCAGCAGCGACTCACAGGCGCAGGGGACCCAGTACTTC	CASSDSQAQGTQYF
TRBV7-9	TRBD2	TRBJ2-5	.	TGTGCCAGCAGCTTTCTTCAGCGGGGGACTCAAGAGACCCAGTACTTC	CASSFLQRGTQETQYF
TRBV4-1	.	TRBJ2-7	many	TGCGCCAGCAGCCAGATACAGGGATACGAGCAGTACTTC	CASSQIQGYEQYF
TRBV29-1	TRBD1	TRBJ1-1	many	TGCAGCCGAAGACCGACAGGGTCGGGCACTGAAGCTTTCTTT	CSRRPTGSGTEAFF
TRBV12-3/TRBV12-4	.	TRBJ2-7	many	TGTGCCAGCAGTTTAGATTCACCCTGGGAGCAGTACTTC	CASSLDSPWEQYF
TRBV28	.	TRBJ1-1	once	TGTGCCAGCAGTTTTTCGCGAACTGAAGCTTTCTTT	CASSFSRTEAFF